This is a list of T cell receptor beta chains from one sample in a study of shared clonotypes between healthy human individuals. Data came from immunoSEQ multiplex PCR; TCRdb stores just in-frame clones and leaves some out. The sample holds millions of clones; approximately 92% are singletons and the top ten take 0.14%. Sequencing was performed on naive CD4+ T cells sorted from blood. These receptor sequences come from a man aged 18 to 29 in good health. CDR3s include the opening cysteine and the closing phenylalanine or tryptophan. The D gene is left open where the match is weak. For some rows the clone size is stated as once, few or many, or as a class when expanded; others skip it.

CDR3 protein: CASSVAPGIDSPLHF; CDR3 DNA: TGTGCCAGCAGCGTAGCTCCAGGGATAGACTCACCCCTCCACTTT; CDR3 length: 15; clone size: NA; J gene: TRBJ1-6; V gene: TRBV9; D gene: NA
CDR3 protein: CASSSRANVLTF; CDR3 DNA: TGTGCCAGCAGCTCCCGGGCCAACGTCCTGACTTTC; CDR3 length: 12; clone size: NA; J gene: TRBJ2-6; V gene: TRBV11-3; D gene: NA
CDR3 protein: CASSLGTGEGQPQHF; CDR3 DNA: TGTGCCAGCAGCTTAGGGACAGGGGAAGGTCAGCCCCAGCATTTT; CDR3 length: 15; clone size: NA; J gene: TRBJ1-5; V gene: TRBV7-8; D gene: TRBD1
CDR3 protein: CASNRIGGEWYEQYF; CDR3 DNA: TGTGCCAGCAACAGGATAGGGGGCGAATGGTACGAGCAGTACTTC; CDR3 length: 15; clone size: NA; J gene: TRBJ2-7; V gene: TRBV6-1; D gene: TRBD1
CDR3 protein: CASSLLSGGGSTDTQYF; CDR3 DNA: TGCGCCAGCAGCTTGTTGTCGGGCGGGGGGTCCACAGATACGCAGTATTTT; CDR3 length: 17; clone size: NA; J gene: TRBJ2-3; V gene: TRBV5-1; D gene: TRBD2
CDR3 protein: CASSNTGGGEQFF; CDR3 DNA: TGTGCCAGTAGTAATACAGGGGGCGGTGAGCAGTTCTTC; CDR3 length: 13; clone size: NA; J gene: TRBJ2-1; V gene: TRBV19; D gene: TRBD1
CDR3 protein: CASSPRDGSYEQYF; CDR3 DNA: TGTGCCAGCAGCCCCCGGGACGGCTCCTACGAGCAGTACTTC; CDR3 length: 14; clone size: NA; J gene: TRBJ2-7; V gene: TRBV5-8; D gene: NA
CDR3 protein: CASSPPSQGNYEQYF; CDR3 DNA: TGTGCCAGCTCACCACCCAGCCAGGGGAACTACGAGCAGTACTTC; CDR3 length: 15; clone size: once; J gene: TRBJ2-7; V gene: TRBV18; D gene: NA
CDR3 protein: CASRTGRGYGYTF; CDR3 DNA: TGTGCCAGCAGAACAGGGCGTGGCTATGGCTACACCTTC; CDR3 length: 13; clone size: NA; J gene: TRBJ1-2; V gene: TRBV28; D gene: NA
CDR3 protein: CASSLATGYEQYF; CDR3 DNA: TGTGCCAGCAGCTTAGCGACAGGATACGAGCAGTACTTC; CDR3 length: 13; clone size: NA; J gene: TRBJ2-7; V gene: TRBV7-9; D gene: NA
CDR3 protein: CASSPRTEITYNEQFF; CDR3 DNA: TGTGCCAGCAGTCCCAGGACAGAAATTACATACAATGAGCAGTTCTTC; CDR3 length: 16; clone size: NA; J gene: TRBJ2-1; V gene: TRBV28; D gene: NA
CDR3 protein: CASSRATGGNQPQHF; CDR3 DNA: TGTGCCAGCAGTCGGGCGACAGGGGGCAATCAGCCCCAGCATTTT; CDR3 length: 15; clone size: NA; J gene: TRBJ1-5; V gene: TRBV28; D gene: TRBD1
CDR3 protein: CASSNYGYTF; CDR3 DNA: TGTGCCAGCAGTAACTATGGCTACACCTTC; CDR3 length: 10; clone size: once; J gene: TRBJ1-2; V gene: TRBV7-2; D gene: NA
CDR3 protein: CASAERLLGETF; CDR3 DNA: TGTGCCAGCGCAGAGCGACTTTTGGGGGAGACCTTC; CDR3 length: 12; clone size: NA; J gene: TRBJ1-2; V gene: TRBV28; D gene: NA
CDR3 protein: CASSQDQSSSNVLTF; CDR3 DNA: TGTGCCAGCAGCCAAGATCAAAGCAGTTCCAACGTCCTGACTTTC; CDR3 length: 15; clone size: NA; J gene: TRBJ2-6; V gene: TRBV4-2; D gene: NA
CDR3 protein: CASSQRGLAGSTNTGELFF; CDR3 DNA: TGCGCCAGCAGCCAACGTGGGCTAGCGGGGTCCACGAACACCGGGGAGCTGTTTTTT; CDR3 length: 19; clone size: NA; J gene: TRBJ2-2; V gene: TRBV5-1; D gene: TRBD2
CDR3 protein: CASSEYPRRGDTGELFF; CDR3 DNA: TGTGCCAGCAGTGAATACCCCCGTAGGGGGGACACCGGGGAGCTGTTTTTT; CDR3 length: 17; clone size: NA; J gene: TRBJ2-2; V gene: TRBV25-1; D gene: NA
CDR3 protein: CASSSTWDRGSRPSYEQYF; CDR3 DNA: TGTGCCAGCAGCTCCACTTGGGACAGGGGATCCCGACCTTCCTACGAGCAGTACTTC; CDR3 length: 19; clone size: NA; J gene: TRBJ2-7; V gene: TRBV11-2; D gene: TRBD1
CDR3 protein: CASSLGGGASYEQYF; CDR3 DNA: TGTGCCAGCAGCTTAGGTGGCGGGGCCTCCTACGAGCAGTACTTC; CDR3 length: 15; clone size: NA; J gene: TRBJ2-7; V gene: TRBV11-3; D gene: NA
CDR3 protein: CASSLGSAFDSYEQYF; CDR3 DNA: TGTGCCAGCAGCTTGGGTTCAGCGTTTGACTCCTACGAGCAGTACTTC; CDR3 length: 16; clone size: NA; J gene: TRBJ2-7; V gene: TRBV5-4; D gene: NA
CDR3 protein: CASSQAGDRVNEQYF; CDR3 DNA: TGCGCCAGCAGCCAAGCTGGGGACAGGGTAAACGAGCAGTACTTC; CDR3 length: 15; clone size: NA; J gene: TRBJ2-7; V gene: TRBV4-1; D gene: TRBD1
CDR3 protein: CSVRRGGDGSYEQYF; CDR3 DNA: TGCAGCGTGCGCCGGGGAGGGGACGGGTCCTACGAGCAGTACTTC; CDR3 length: 15; clone size: NA; J gene: TRBJ2-7; V gene: TRBV29-1; D gene: TRBD2
CDR3 protein: CASSTRLGGKLFF; CDR3 DNA: TGTGCCAGTAGTACTCGGTTGGGGGGAAAACTGTTTTTT; CDR3 length: 13; clone size: NA; J gene: TRBJ1-4; V gene: TRBV19; D gene: NA
CDR3 protein: CASSAMPLGGPNTEAFF; CDR3 DNA: TGTGCCAGCAGTGCTATGCCCCTGGGCGGACCGAACACTGAAGCTTTCTTT; CDR3 length: 17; clone size: NA; J gene: TRBJ1-1; V gene: TRBV25-1; D gene: NA
CDR3 protein: CASSSFQTYGYTF; CDR3 DNA: TGTGCCAGTAGTAGCTTCCAGACCTATGGCTACACCTTC; CDR3 length: 13; clone size: NA; J gene: TRBJ1-2; V gene: TRBV19; D gene: NA
CDR3 protein: CASSPPPGLETQYF; CDR3 DNA: TGTGCCAGCTCACCGCCTCCAGGGTTAGAGACCCAGTACTTC; CDR3 length: 14; clone size: NA; J gene: TRBJ2-5; V gene: TRBV18; D gene: NA
CDR3 protein: CASGGREGTGELFF; CDR3 DNA: TGCGCCAGCGGCGGCAGGGAAGGCACCGGGGAGCTGTTTTTT; CDR3 length: 14; clone size: NA; J gene: TRBJ2-2; V gene: TRBV5-1; D gene: NA
CDR3 protein: CASSPPQGTEAFF; CDR3 DNA: TGTGCCAGCTCACCACCCCAGGGCACTGAAGCTTTCTTT; CDR3 length: 13; clone size: NA; J gene: TRBJ1-1; V gene: TRBV18; D gene: NA
CDR3 protein: CASSRPGHQYGYTF; CDR3 DNA: TGTGCCAGCAGTCGACCGGGACACCAATATGGCTACACCTTC; CDR3 length: 14; clone size: NA; J gene: TRBJ1-2; V gene: TRBV6-5; D gene: NA
CDR3 protein: CASSTLGDIQYF; CDR3 DNA: TGTGCCAGCTCGACGCTCGGGGACATTCAGTACTTC; CDR3 length: 12; clone size: NA; J gene: TRBJ2-4; V gene: TRBV19; D gene: NA
CDR3 protein: CASTSGTGKGYTF; CDR3 DNA: TGTGCCAGCACTTCCGGGACAGGGAAAGGCTACACCTTC; CDR3 length: 13; clone size: NA; J gene: TRBJ1-2; V gene: TRBV2; D gene: TRBD1
CDR3 protein: CASSTTGLGTNEKLFF; CDR3 DNA: TGTGCCAGTAGTACGACAGGGTTGGGAACTAATGAAAAACTGTTTTTT; CDR3 length: 16; clone size: NA; J gene: TRBJ1-4; V gene: TRBV19; D gene: TRBD1
CDR3 protein: CASSFAGTQETQYF; CDR3 DNA: TGTGCCAGCAGCTTCGCGGGGACCCAAGAGACCCAGTACTTC; CDR3 length: 14; clone size: NA; J gene: TRBJ2-5; V gene: TRBV7-6; D gene: NA
CDR3 protein: CALGSQPGYTF; CDR3 DNA: TGTGCTCTCGGCAGCCAGCCCGGCTACACCTTC; CDR3 length: 11; clone size: NA; J gene: TRBJ1-2; V gene: TRBV28; D gene: NA
CDR3 protein: CASRRTGTTNYGYTF; CDR3 DNA: TGTGCCAGTAGGCGAACAGGGACTACAAACTATGGCTACACCTTC; CDR3 length: 15; clone size: NA; J gene: TRBJ1-2; V gene: TRBV19; D gene: NA
CDR3 protein: CASSPVPGTSGNYEQYF; CDR3 DNA: TGCGCCAGCAGCCCCGTACCCGGGACTAGCGGGAACTACGAGCAGTACTTC; CDR3 length: 17; clone size: NA; J gene: TRBJ2-7; V gene: TRBV5-1; D gene: TRBD2
CDR3 protein: CASRGTGRAGELFF; CDR3 DNA: TGTGCCAGCAGGGGGACAGGGAGGGCCGGGGAGCTGTTTTTT; CDR3 length: 14; clone size: NA; J gene: TRBJ2-2; V gene: TRBV6-4; D gene: TRBD1
CDR3 protein: CASTVGVPNTEAFF; CDR3 DNA: TGTGCCAGCACAGTGGGGGTACCGAACACTGAAGCTTTCTTT; CDR3 length: 14; clone size: few; J gene: TRBJ1-1; V gene: TRBV2; D gene: NA
CDR3 protein: CASSPIPSSNRVGYTF; CDR3 DNA: TGTGCCAGCTCACCAATTCCCTCCAGCAACAGGGTAGGCTACACCTTC; CDR3 length: 16; clone size: NA; J gene: TRBJ1-2; V gene: TRBV18; D gene: NA
CDR3 protein: CASSAWEGGEQFF; CDR3 DNA: TGTGCCAGCAGTGCCTGGGAAGGGGGTGAGCAGTTCTTC; CDR3 length: 13; clone size: NA; J gene: TRBJ2-1; V gene: TRBV6-1; D gene: NA
CDR3 protein: CASNLLVSTDTQYF; CDR3 DNA: TGTGCCAGTAATCTTCTGGTTAGCACAGATACGCAGTATTTT; CDR3 length: 14; clone size: NA; J gene: TRBJ2-3; V gene: TRBV5-5; D gene: NA
CDR3 protein: CASSLGPGLASTYNEQFF; CDR3 DNA: TGTGCCAGCAGCTTAGGTCCGGGACTAGCAAGCACCTACAATGAGCAGTTCTTC; CDR3 length: 18; clone size: NA; J gene: TRBJ2-1; V gene: TRBV11-3; D gene: TRBD2